The T cell receptor beta chain under discussion was sequenced for a study of neurological immune-mediated disorders. The team produced cDNA through 5'RACE using 10-nucleotide random UMIs. Every sequencing run produced over 160 million TCR-beta sequences that came from 15-18 subjects. MiXCR, run by TCRdb on the 5' RACE reads, gives a single entry per CDR3 protein. The table records approximately 58,000 distinct CDR3 sequences, approximately 10% of them present only once. Healthy control samples came from blood bank volunteers in Maryland, USA. Unsorted libraries came from 2 million PBMCs stored at -80 °C. V was pared by 0 bases and J by 6 bases, with 8 bases of the junction left unmatched. Germline V gene sequence: CDR1 LGHDT, CDR2 YNNKEL (reference sequence). The CDR3 extends over 16 amino acids. This clonotype was seen many times.

This sequence joins TRBV3-1 and TRBJ2-3; 8 bases agree with TRBD1. The sequenced material came from PBMCs. This receptor was identified in a man in his sixties in good health. The CDR3 nucleotides are TGTGCCAGCAGCCAAGATTCGGGACAGGCTTGGGATACGCAGTATTTT. Residues: CASSQDSGQAWDTQYF.